This T cell receptor beta chain was obtained from a study of T cell responses to AZD1222 COVID-19 vaccine. Overall study results and limits: Just a handful of people given AZD1222 tested seropositive at baseline.

Sequenced by immunoSEQ multiplex PCR; TCRdb stores in-frame clones only, minus some. The sample yields approximately 140,000 clones, about 89% seen once. Note on this clone: Its antigen is as yet unknown.

V gave up 5 bases and J gave up 4 bases, with 14 bases separating them. Germline loops: CDR1 SEHNR, CDR2 FQNEAQ (reference sequence). This CDR3 has 14 amino acids. The chain uses TRBV7-9 and TRBJ1-1; D is ambiguous. The sample consisted of peripheral blood, taken on day 0 of MenACWY control vaccination. The sequence was collected from an adult in good health. The CDR3 region has the DNA TGTGCCAGCAGCAGGACGGGCTCCGGCACTGAAGCTTTCTTT. Encoded protein: CASSRTGSGTEAFF.